This T cell receptor (beta chain) was sequenced during a study of glioma-infiltrating T cells after dendritic cell vaccination. Specified time point: after dendritic cell vaccination, including at tumor progression/relapse. All glioblastoma patients lacked an isocitrate dehydrogenase mutation. Study observations and caveats: Survival was not directly related to TCR clonality in these patients.

V shed 0 bases, J shed 3 bases, and the junction held 4 bases outside the gene matches. The CDR3 contains 15 residues. Germline V gene lookup returns CDR1 SGHTS and CDR2 YDEGEE. About this clone: Antigen specificity is unknown.

Input was 2 ug genomic DNA, or all available if less. Libraries were prepared by immunoSEQ multiplex PCR; TCRdb keeps only in-frame clonotypes and omits some of them. The sample lists 20,000 to 30,000 clones, about nine tenths occurring once. This TCR was sampled from a human donor with glioblastoma. The gene calls are TRBV5-8 and TRBJ2-7, with 9 bases fitting TRBD2. Sequencing was performed on blood, taken after dendritic cell vaccination. CDR3 coding DNA: TGTGCCAGCAGCTTGGCGGGTAGCGGGGGCTACGAGCAGTACTTC. Its translation: CASSLAGSGGYEQYF.